This T cell receptor beta chain derives from a study of blood T cells in healthy people across ages. The CDR3 runs to 14 residues. The germline CDR1 and CDR2 sequences are DFQATT and SNEGSKA (reference sequence). V was shortened by 0 bases and J by 9 bases, with 12 bases between the two germline ends. This clonotype was counted ten times or more. What it recognizes is unknown. A second PCR of 7 to 11 cycles used a sample-barcoded 5' primer and a J-beta primer mix. Each sample yielded at least 2.5 million CDR3-containing paired-end reads. TCRdb called the 5' RACE reads again in MiXCR, with one record for every CDR3 protein. This table has hundreds of thousands of distinct CDR3 sequences, approximately 30% appearing once. Whole-study results and caveats: With donor CMV status unknown, expanded clonotype changes were possibly confounded.

The J gene is TRBJ1-6, the V gene TRBV20-1; D is possibly TRBD1 (5 bases). Input material: blood. This sequence was found in a woman older than 75 in good health. CDR3 sequence reads: CSAREPRQFSPLHF. The CDR3 DNA sequence: TGCAGTGCTAGAGAACCCCGACAGTTTTCACCCCTCCACTTT.